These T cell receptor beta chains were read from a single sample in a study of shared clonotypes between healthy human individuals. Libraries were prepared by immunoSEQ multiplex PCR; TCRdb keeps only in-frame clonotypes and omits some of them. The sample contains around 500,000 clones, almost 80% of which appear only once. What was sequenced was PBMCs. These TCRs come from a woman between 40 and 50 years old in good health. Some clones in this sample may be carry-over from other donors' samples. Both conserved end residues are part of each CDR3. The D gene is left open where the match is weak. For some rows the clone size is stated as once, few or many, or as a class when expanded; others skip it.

CDR3nt: TGTGCCAGCAGCTTACCGCAACTAGCGGGAGTGCACGAGCAGTACTTC; CDR3aa: CASSLPQLAGVHEQYF; d_gene: TRBD2; v_gene: TRBV13; j_gene: TRBJ2-7; abundance: -
CDR3nt: TGCGCCAGCAGTGATTCCACGTCCTACGAGCAGTACTTC; CDR3aa: CASSDSTSYEQYF; d_gene: -; v_gene: TRBV10-1; j_gene: TRBJ2-7; abundance: -
CDR3nt: TGTGCCATCAGTGAGTCGGGCGGGAGGCCGGGGGGCTACGAGCAGTACTTC; CDR3aa: CAISESGGRPGGYEQYF; d_gene: TRBD2; v_gene: TRBV10-3; j_gene: TRBJ2-7; abundance: -
CDR3nt: TGTGCCAGCAGCCCGGACAGGGCGGGCCTGGGTGAAAAACTGTTTTTT; CDR3aa: CASSPDRAGLGEKLFF; d_gene: TRBD1; v_gene: TRBV7-9; j_gene: TRBJ1-4; abundance: -
CDR3nt: TGTGCCAGCAGCCGGCCTGGTGGGGCTCGTCACTACGAGCAGTACTTC; CDR3aa: CASSRPGGARHYEQYF; d_gene: -; v_gene: TRBV7-2; j_gene: TRBJ2-7; abundance: -
CDR3nt: TGTGCCAGCTCACCTAGGGGACACCACTACAATGAGCAGTTCTTC; CDR3aa: CASSPRGHHYNEQFF; d_gene: -; v_gene: TRBV18; j_gene: TRBJ2-1; abundance: -
CDR3nt: TGTGCCAGCAGCTTATATCGCTTCCAAGTAGGGGAGCTGTTTTTT; CDR3aa: CASSLYRFQVGELFF; d_gene: -; v_gene: TRBV7-9; j_gene: TRBJ2-2; abundance: -
CDR3nt: TGTGCCAGCTCACCCGGGACTAGCTCGGAGACCCAGTACTTC; CDR3aa: CASSPGTSSETQYF; d_gene: TRBD2; v_gene: TRBV18; j_gene: TRBJ2-5; abundance: -
CDR3nt: TGTGCCAGCAGTTTGGGCAGCTATCAGCCCCAGCATTTT; CDR3aa: CASSLGSYQPQHF; d_gene: -; v_gene: TRBV28; j_gene: TRBJ1-5; abundance: once
CDR3nt: TGTGCCAGCAGCCAAGGACGGACTAGCATTTACAATGAGCAGTTCTTC; CDR3aa: CASSQGRTSIYNEQFF; d_gene: TRBD2; v_gene: TRBV7-2; j_gene: TRBJ2-1; abundance: -
CDR3nt: TGCAGAGGAGGCGGAGCCTACGAGCAGTACTTC; CDR3aa: CRGGGAYEQYF; d_gene: -; v_gene: TRBV20-1; j_gene: TRBJ2-7; abundance: -
CDR3nt: TGTGCCAGCTCAATAGGAGATTGGGGGCGAGGGGCCAACGTCCTGACTTTC; CDR3aa: CASSIGDWGRGANVLTF; d_gene: -; v_gene: TRBV18; j_gene: TRBJ2-6; abundance: -
CDR3nt: TGTGCCAGCAGTGAAGGCGAGCAGTACTTC; CDR3aa: CASSEGEQYF; d_gene: -; v_gene: TRBV6-1; j_gene: TRBJ2-7; abundance: -
CDR3nt: TGTGCCAGCAGCTTGTGGGCTGTAAACAATGAGCAGTTCTTC; CDR3aa: CASSLWAVNNEQFF; d_gene: -; v_gene: TRBV5-5; j_gene: TRBJ2-1; abundance: -
CDR3nt: TGTGCCAGCAGCTTAGCGCTTAGGGGGGAGACCCAGTACTTC; CDR3aa: CASSLALRGETQYF; d_gene: -; v_gene: TRBV7-9; j_gene: TRBJ2-5; abundance: -
CDR3nt: TGTGCCAGCAGCCAAACTAGTTCTGGTGAGCAGTTCTTC; CDR3aa: CASSQTSSGEQFF; d_gene: -; v_gene: TRBV28; j_gene: TRBJ2-1; abundance: -
CDR3nt: TGTGCCAGCAGTTTACGTATATTGGTGACGGATGGCTACACCTTC; CDR3aa: CASSLRILVTDGYTF; d_gene: -; v_gene: TRBV28; j_gene: TRBJ1-2; abundance: -
CDR3nt: TGCAGCGTGACGGGGCTAGCGGGGGTGAGCACAGATACGCAGTATTTT; CDR3aa: CSVTGLAGVSTDTQYF; d_gene: TRBD2; v_gene: TRBV29-1; j_gene: TRBJ2-3; abundance: few
CDR3nt: TGTGCCAGTAGGCCAGGGGACTATGGCTACACCTTC; CDR3aa: CASRPGDYGYTF; d_gene: -; v_gene: TRBV19; j_gene: TRBJ1-2; abundance: -
CDR3nt: TGTGCCAGCAGCCCATCCGGGACTAGACCCTCCTACGAGCAGTACTTC; CDR3aa: CASSPSGTRPSYEQYF; d_gene: TRBD2; v_gene: TRBV7-9; j_gene: TRBJ2-7; abundance: -
CDR3nt: TGTGCCAGCAGCCCGCCCGGGACAGGCCTTCGTATTCCGCAAGAGACCCAGTACTTC; CDR3aa: CASSPPGTGLRIPQETQYF; d_gene: TRBD1; v_gene: TRBV7-9; j_gene: TRBJ2-5; abundance: -
CDR3nt: TGTGCCAGCAGTGAATATGGGTTCCATGAGCAGTTCTTC; CDR3aa: CASSEYGFHEQFF; d_gene: -; v_gene: TRBV25-1; j_gene: TRBJ2-1; abundance: -
CDR3nt: TGTGCCAGCAGTGACAGGTGGGGGTACAGGACCTCTGGAAACACCATATATTTT; CDR3aa: CASSDRWGYRTSGNTIYF; d_gene: -; v_gene: TRBV6-1; j_gene: TRBJ1-3; abundance: -
CDR3nt: TGCGCCAGCAGCTTTGGGACAGGAGTTGAAGCTTTCTTT; CDR3aa: CASSFGTGVEAFF; d_gene: TRBD1; v_gene: TRBV5-1; j_gene: TRBJ1-1; abundance: -
CDR3nt: TGTGCCATCAGTGGGGACGGGGGGACGCAAAGCTCCTACAATGAGCAGTTCTTC; CDR3aa: CAISGDGGTQSSYNEQFF; d_gene: TRBD2; v_gene: TRBV10-3; j_gene: TRBJ2-1; abundance: -
CDR3nt: TGTGCCAGCAGTGAAGACAGGGAACTAGAGACCCAGTACTTC; CDR3aa: CASSEDRELETQYF; d_gene: -; v_gene: TRBV6-1; j_gene: TRBJ2-5; abundance: -
CDR3nt: TGCAGCGTTGGGAAGGGTAATGAGCAGTTCTTC; CDR3aa: CSVGKGNEQFF; d_gene: -; v_gene: TRBV29-1; j_gene: TRBJ2-1; abundance: -
CDR3nt: TGTGCCAGCTCACCCGGACTAGCGGGAGGGATTGAGCAGTTCTTC; CDR3aa: CASSPGLAGGIEQFF; d_gene: TRBD2; v_gene: TRBV18; j_gene: TRBJ2-1; abundance: -
CDR3nt: TGTGCCACCGCCTACAGGGCACCCTACGAGCAGTACTTC; CDR3aa: CATAYRAPYEQYF; d_gene: -; v_gene: TRBV19; j_gene: TRBJ2-7; abundance: -
CDR3nt: TGTGCCAGTGGTCGCTGGGGTGCCAATGAGCAGTTCTTC; CDR3aa: CASGRWGANEQFF; d_gene: -; v_gene: TRBV9; j_gene: TRBJ2-1; abundance: many
CDR3nt: TGTGCCAGCAGCTTACCCCTGCGAAACACTGAAGCTTTCTTT; CDR3aa: CASSLPLRNTEAFF; d_gene: -; v_gene: TRBV11-2; j_gene: TRBJ1-1; abundance: -
CDR3nt: TGTGCCAGCAGTTACAACCAGGGTGGCCCTGGAAACACCATATATTTT; CDR3aa: CASSYNQGGPGNTIYF; d_gene: -; v_gene: TRBV6-6; j_gene: TRBJ1-3; abundance: -
CDR3nt: TGTGCCAGCATCGGGCCGGTAGGGGGGTCCTACAATGAGCAGTTCTTC; CDR3aa: CASIGPVGGSYNEQFF; d_gene: -; v_gene: TRBV27; j_gene: TRBJ2-1; abundance: -
CDR3nt: TGTGCCATCAGTGAACAGGTGGAGCACTATGGCTACACCTTC; CDR3aa: CAISEQVEHYGYTF; d_gene: -; v_gene: TRBV10-3; j_gene: TRBJ1-2; abundance: -
CDR3nt: TGTGCCAGCAGCGTAGGACTTACTAGCGGCCAAGAGACCCAGTACTTC; CDR3aa: CASSVGLTSGQETQYF; d_gene: TRBD2; v_gene: TRBV7-2; j_gene: TRBJ2-5; abundance: -
CDR3nt: TGTGCCAGCAGTTTGTCCGGGACACTCCCGGAGGATGAGCAGTTCTTC; CDR3aa: CASSLSGTLPEDEQFF; d_gene: -; v_gene: TRBV7-9; j_gene: TRBJ2-1; abundance: once
CDR3nt: TGCGCCAGCAGTGATCCGACTAGCGGGACAGATACGCAGTATTTT; CDR3aa: CASSDPTSGTDTQYF; d_gene: TRBD2; v_gene: TRBV10-1; j_gene: TRBJ2-3; abundance: once
CDR3nt: TGTGCCAGCAGTTTACCCTGGGGCAGGGCCGCTTTCTTT; CDR3aa: CASSLPWGRAAFF; d_gene: -; v_gene: TRBV28; j_gene: TRBJ1-1; abundance: -
CDR3nt: TGTGCCAGCAGCTTAGGGGGAGGACAAGAGACCCAGTACTTC; CDR3aa: CASSLGGGQETQYF; d_gene: -; v_gene: TRBV5-6; j_gene: TRBJ2-5; abundance: -
CDR3nt: TGTGCCAGCAGTTTAGCCGGTGCCGGGACAGGCTATGGCTACACCTTC; CDR3aa: CASSLAGAGTGYGYTF; d_gene: TRBD1; v_gene: TRBV27; j_gene: TRBJ1-2; abundance: -
CDR3nt: TGTGCCAGCAGTCGGAGCGCAGGGGGCAATGAGCAGTTCTTC; CDR3aa: CASSRSAGGNEQFF; d_gene: TRBD1; v_gene: TRBV27; j_gene: TRBJ2-1; abundance: -